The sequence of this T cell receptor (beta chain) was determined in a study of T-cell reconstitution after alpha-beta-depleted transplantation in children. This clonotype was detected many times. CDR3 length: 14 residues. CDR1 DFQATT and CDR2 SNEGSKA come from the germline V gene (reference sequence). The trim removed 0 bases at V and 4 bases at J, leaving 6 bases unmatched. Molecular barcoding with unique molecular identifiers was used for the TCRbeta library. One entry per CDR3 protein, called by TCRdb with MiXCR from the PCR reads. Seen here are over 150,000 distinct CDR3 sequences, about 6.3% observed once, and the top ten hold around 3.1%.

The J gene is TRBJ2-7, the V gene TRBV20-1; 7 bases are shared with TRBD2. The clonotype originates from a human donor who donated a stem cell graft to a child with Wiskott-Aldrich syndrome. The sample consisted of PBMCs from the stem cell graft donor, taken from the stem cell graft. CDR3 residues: CSARETSFGYEQYF. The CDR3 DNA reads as TGCAGTGCTAGAGAGACTAGCTTTGGATACGAGCAGTACTTC.